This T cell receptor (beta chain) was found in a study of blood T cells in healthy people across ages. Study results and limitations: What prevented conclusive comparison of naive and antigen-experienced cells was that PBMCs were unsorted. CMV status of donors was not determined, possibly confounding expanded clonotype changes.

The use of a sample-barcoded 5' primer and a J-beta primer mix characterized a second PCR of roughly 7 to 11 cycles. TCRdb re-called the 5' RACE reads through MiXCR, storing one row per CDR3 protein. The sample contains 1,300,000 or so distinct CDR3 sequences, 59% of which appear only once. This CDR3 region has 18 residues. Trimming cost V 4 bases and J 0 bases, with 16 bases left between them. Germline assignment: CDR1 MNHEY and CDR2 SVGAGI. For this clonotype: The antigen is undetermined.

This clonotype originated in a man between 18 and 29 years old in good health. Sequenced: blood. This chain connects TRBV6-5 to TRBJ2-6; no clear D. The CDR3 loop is CASSSPTRLFSGANVLTF. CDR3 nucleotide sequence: TGTGCCAGCAGTTCCCCGACAAGACTTTTCTCTGGGGCCAACGTCCTGACTTTC.